The 15 T cell receptor beta chains listed next were all sequenced from one sample in a study of human T cells and chemical hapten exposure (dated by TCRdb to about 2021). The time point label for this specimen denotes: patch test 2, 6 weeks after DPC sensitization. The sample's treatment or condition label is to be understood as: therapeutic diphenylcyclopropenone sensitization with weekly scalp DPC. Library generation was performed with RACE. Data came from a NextSeq 500. The public reads were quality trimmed at Q25 with fastp and then assembled into clones with MiXCR by TCRdb, keeping productive beta chains. A single entry per CDR3 protein holds the most common genes and DNA from its merged rows. For this sample the table gives some 90,000 distinct CDR3 sequences, of which roughly an eighth were detected only once. Together, the top ten hold about 3% of the sample. The input for sequencing was whole blood, taken in connection with sensitization to the hapten diphenylcyclopropenone (DPC). The receptors stem from a woman aged 40-49 years with alopecia areata. Some clones in this sample may be carry-over from other donors' samples.

This clonotype showed up many times. This chain connects TRBV7-2 to TRBJ2-7, with 12 bases lining up with TRBD2. This CDR3 has 17 amino acids. Germline trimming cut 5 bases from V and 0 bases from J; bases unmatched to any gene: 8. The germline CDR1 and CDR2 sequences are SGHTA and FQGNSA. Here the CDR3 DNA reads TGTGCCAGCAGCCGGAGACTAGCGGGAGAGAGCTCCTACGAGCAGTACTTC. Residues: CASSRRLAGESSYEQYF.

The gene calls are TRBV27 and TRBJ1-1, with D hard to call. The germline gives CDR1 MNHEY, CDR2 SMNVEV (reference sequence). CDR3 length: 14 residues. Trimming left V 7 bases short and J 4 bases short, with 16 bases between. The CDR3 region is CASTPSGRPTEAFF. In DNA form, the CDR3 reads TGTGCCAGCACCCCATCGGGCCGGCCCACTGAAGCTTTCTTT.

The CDR3 is CASTPWGAAGYTF. CDR3 DNA sequence: TGTGCCAGCACCCCCTGGGGGGCAGCTGGCTACACCTTC. J is TRBJ1-2 and V is TRBV7-2; D may be TRBD1 (6 bases). V lost 7 bases and J 7 bases, leaving 16 bases between the germline ends. There are 13 residues in the CDR3. Per the germline V gene, CDR1 is SGHTA and CDR2 is FQGNSA. Filled out from reference TRBV7-2 and TRBJ1-2, the complete variable domain reads GAGVSQSPSNKVTEKGKDVELRCDPISGHTALYWYRQSLGQGLEFLIYFQGNSAPDKSGLPSDRFSAERTGGSVSTLTIQRTQQEDSAVYLCASTPWGAAGYTFGSGTRLTVV.

This chain joins TRBV4-2 and TRBJ1-1; D gene ambiguous. The V and J ends lost 0 bases and 5 bases respectively, with 13 bases between them. This CDR3 is 15 amino acids long. Germline CDR1 LGHNA, CDR2 YNFKEQ. The CDR3 bases are TGTGCCAGCAGCCAAGATACCCATTGGAATACTGAAGCTTTCTTT. Translated: CASSQDTHWNTEAFF.

This clonotype was picked up a small number of times. J is TRBJ1-1 and V is TRBV4-1; 9 bases line up with TRBD1. V was clipped by 4 bases and J by 6 bases; unmatched bases: 18. Germline V gives CDR1 MGHRA, CDR2 YSYEKL. This CDR3 has 18 residues. Here the CDR3 reads CASSLPGQGRLRGAEAFF. CDR3 DNA: TGCGCCAGCAGCCTCCCCGGACAGGGGAGGCTCCGAGGGGCTGAAGCTTTCTTT.

The table lists this clonotype with many counts. The rearrangement uses TRBV11-2 and TRBJ2-1; no firm D call. The CDR3 has 14 residues. In germline, CDR1 is SGHAT, CDR2 FQNNGV. V lost 4 bases and J lost 6, with 13 bases in between. The CDR3, as DNA: TGTGCCAGCAGCTCTTCCGCGGCGTTCAATGAGCAGTTCTTC. Translating it yields CASSSSAAFNEQFF.

This clonotype has more than one count but fewer than ten. The CDR3 DNA reads as TGTGCCAGCAGCTTAATGGTAGAGAGACCTTTAAACATTCAGTACTTC. Encoded protein: CASSLMVERPLNIQYF. The chain is built from TRBV7-2 and TRBJ2-4; D not resolved. CDR1 and CDR2 from the germline V gene are SGHTA and FQGNSA. This CDR3 region has 16 residues. Trimming pared 2 bases from V and 6 bases from J, leaving 17 bases between.

This clonotype was picked up many times. V is TRBV7-9 and J is TRBJ2-1; 8 bases are shared with TRBD2. The germline gives CDR1 SEHNR, CDR2 FQNEAQ (reference sequence). The V gene end was trimmed by 5 bases and the J gene end by 2 bases; junction bases not matched to a gene: 5. The CDR3 is 15 residues long. As DNA, the CDR3 is TGTGCCAGCAGCCCCCTTAGCGGGACCTACAATGAGCAGTTCTTC. Translating gives CASSPLSGTYNEQFF.

This clonotype has ten or more counts. The chain joins TRBV24-1 to TRBJ2-2; TRBD2 aligns across 8 bases. The CDR3 loop spans 16 amino acids. Germline lookup yields CDR1 KGHDR and CDR2 SFDVKD. V lost 1 base, J lost 6 bases, and 6 bases stayed unmatched. CDR3 amino acids: CATSDFGGGIPGELFF. The CDR3 DNA is TGTGCCACCAGTGATTTCGGGGGGGGAATCCCCGGGGAGCTGTTTTTT.

The gene calls are TRBV29-1 and TRBJ1-2; D is uncertain. The V and J ends lost 0 bases and 5 bases respectively, with 25 bases between them. The CDR3 runs to 18 residues. Germline CDR1 SQVTM, CDR2 ANQGSEA. The CDR3 DNA is TGCAGCGTTGAAGATTATGCCGGCGGTGTCAAGGCTCGGTATGGCTACACCTTC. Encoded protein: CSVEDYAGGVKARYGYTF.

This clonotype was seen only a few times. The CDR3 sequence: CASREPERRGEQFF. For the CDR3, the DNA is TGTGCCAGCCGAGAACCAGAGCGGCGTGGTGAGCAGTTCTTC. The rearrangement joins TRBV11-2 to TRBJ2-1, with a weak D call TRBD2 (5 bases). The CDR3 totals 14 residues. Per germline, CDR1 SGHAT and CDR2 FQNNGV. V was clipped by 8 bases and J by 9 bases, with 20 bases between them.

This clonotype has just a few counts. The chain uses TRBV3-1 and TRBJ2-7; TRBD2 is a possible D gene (6 bases). CDR1 is LGHDT and CDR2 is YNNKEL in the germline V gene (reference sequence). Trimming removed 4 bases at V and 0 bases at J, with 16 bases between. The CDR3 is made up of 16 amino acids. CDR3 sequence (DNA): TGTGCCAGCAGCCCGCGTGTCGCTAGCGCCTCCTACGAGCAGTACTTC. This codes for CASSPRVASASYEQYF.

This clonotype was found many times. This sequence joins TRBV6-2 or TRBV6-3 and TRBJ2-5; D unclear. V lost 2 bases and J 5 bases, leaving 9 bases between the germline ends. The CDR3 is 13 amino acids. CDR1 is MNHEY and CDR2 is SVGEGT in the germline V gene. This CDR3 reads CASSYNSWETQYF. The CDR3 nucleotides are TGTGCCAGCAGTTACAATAGCTGGGAGACCCAGTACTTC.

V usage is TRBV25-1 and J usage is TRBJ1-4; 7 bases fit TRBD1. The CDR3 loop spans 14 amino acids. CDR1 MGHDK and CDR2 SYGVNS come from the germline V gene. V trimming: 2 bases; J trimming: 10 bases; junction bases outside the gene matches: 7. In DNA, the CDR3 is TGTGCCAGCAGTGAAGCAGGGGGTATAGTAAAACTGTTTTTT. Translated: CASSEAGGIVKLFF. Based on the CDR3 plus reference TRBV25-1 and TRBJ1-4, the full variable domain is EADIYQTPRYLVIGTGKKITLECSQTMGHDKMYWYQQDPGMELHLIHYSYGVNSTEKGDLSSESTVSRIRTEHFPLTLESARPSHTSQYLCASSEAGGIVKLFFGSGTQLSVL.

The chain has TRBV11-2 and TRBJ2-2; either TRBD1 or TRBD2 may supply D (5 bases each). CDR3 length: 18 residues. Germline CDR1 reads SGHAT; CDR2 reads FQNNGV. V was cut by 5 bases and J by 7 bases, with 26 bases left in between. DNA of the CDR3: TGTGCCAGCAGCGTAGGGACGTATCTGCCTCGAAGGTTCGGGGAGCTGTTTTTT. This encodes CASSVGTYLPRRFGELFF.